This T cell receptor beta chain was identified during a study of blood T cell repertoires in COVID-19. In the study overall: Collection of acute and convalescent COVID-19 samples took place in the United States, Italy and Spain. PBMCs, B-cell-depleted T cells, or T cells provided the cDNA or gDNA that made up the material.

Per the original data handling: Estimation of nucleated cell counts was performed using reference gene primer amplification. The repertoire was sequenced with immunoSEQ multiplex PCR; TCRdb's copy has only in-frame clones and lacks some. V and J calls and clone size are copied from that table; D and trimming were computed from the DNA. The table records under 250,000 clones, roughly 84% of them present only once. The germline gives CDR1 DFQATT, CDR2 SNEGSKA (reference sequence). The length of the CDR3 is 15 residues. The trim removed 3 bases at V and 9 bases at J, leaving 13 bases unmatched. The gene calls are TRBV20-1 and TRBJ2-1, with 8 bases that match TRBD2. The TCR originated in a man in his forties with acute or convalescent COVID-19. Source material: peripheral blood. CDR3 in DNA: TGCAGTGCTAGTTCCGGACTAGGGGCGGGGGGTGAGCAGTTCTTC. It codes for CSASSGLGAGGEQFF.